Below, 22 T cell receptor beta chains from the same sample are listed, as sequenced in a study of OX40 agonist ivuxolimab in advanced cancers. The library was built by means of the immunoSEQ multiplex PCR assay. Not all clones reach the TCRdb copy of this immuneACCESS table, which keeps in-frame sequences only. Checked studies attribute under half of the gap to unresolved V genes and leave the rest unexplained. In all, the sample holds more than 45,000 clones, and around 82% of those were seen once. The top ten constitute around 3.8% of the sample. The source was CD4+ or CD8+ T cells sorted from blood, collected in a trial of the OX40 agonist ivuxolimab. Receptors originate from an adult with an advanced solid tumor such as melanoma, head and neck, liver or kidney cancer.

The rearrangement joins TRBV5-6 to TRBJ2-7, with D unclear. The CDR3 covers 14 residues. With 0 bases removed from V and 0 bases from J, the gap between germline ends came to 7 bases. Per the germline V gene, CDR1 is SGHDT and CDR2 is YYEEEE. CDR3 DNA sequence: TGTGCCAGCAGCTTGGTAGGAAGCTCCTACGAGCAGTACTTC. Translation gives CASSLVGSSYEQYF.

The V call is TRBV5-1, the J call TRBJ1-2; no reliable D call. Germline V gene data show CDR1 as SGHRS and CDR2 as YFSETQ. The CDR3 loop spans 14 amino acids. V was clipped by 5 bases and J by 4 bases, with 15 bases between them. The CDR3 DNA reads as TGCGCCAGCAGGGAGGTGTCAGACTCCTATGGCTACACCTTC. Amino acids: CASREVSDSYGYTF.

CDR3 protein: CASSRRTSGSDEQFF. The CDR3 DNA reads as TGCGCCAGCAGCCGCCGGACTAGCGGGAGTGATGAGCAGTTCTTC. The V gene is TRBV4-1, the J gene TRBJ2-1; 13 nucleotides agree with TRBD2. V was clipped by 4 bases and J by 8 bases; unmatched bases: 5. The CDR3 length is 15 residues. Germline loops: CDR1 MGHRA, CDR2 YSYEKL.

This chain links TRBV11-2 with TRBJ2-5; TRBD2 agrees at 12 bases. Germline assignment: CDR1 SGHAT and CDR2 FQNNGV. J gave up 5 bases and V 5 bases, and 9 bases lay outside the gene matches. This CDR3 is 16 amino acids long. CDR3 DNA: TGTGCCAGCAGCCCCGGGACTAGCGGGTATGGGGAGACCCAGTACTTC. Its protein is CASSPGTSGYGETQYF.

V usage is TRBV5-6 and J usage is TRBJ2-5, with unresolved D. The CDR3 consists of 13 residues. The V end was cut by 4 bases, the J end by 3 bases, with 10 bases between. Per the germline V gene, CDR1 is SGHDT and CDR2 is YYEEEE. CDR3 residues: CASSPPREETQYF. The DNA of the CDR3 is TGTGCCAGCAGCCCGCCCCGAGAAGAGACCCAGTACTTC.

The chain has TRBV2 and TRBJ1-6; the D gene is possibly TRBD1 (6 bases). V lost 9 bases and J lost 0, with 9 bases in between. The CDR3 extends over 14 amino acids. From germline, CDR1 is SNHLY and CDR2 FYNNEI. The CDR3 reads CARQGSSYNSPLHF. CDR3 sequence (DNA): TGTGCCAGACAGGGAAGCTCCTATAATTCACCCCTCCACTTT.

The V gene is TRBV10-3, the J gene TRBJ1-6; a possible D gene is TRBD1 (5 bases). Germline values: CDR1 ENHRY, CDR2 SYGVKD. V lost 6 bases to trimming and J lost 1 base, with 10 bases between them. The CDR3 covers 15 residues. CDR3 nucleotides: TGTGCCATCAGCGTCAGGGCTTCCTATAATTCACCCCTCCACTTT. Translation: CAISVRASYNSPLHF.

The rearrangement uses TRBV30 and TRBJ2-3; 7 nucleotides agree with TRBD1. The CDR3 loop spans 13 amino acids. Germline V gene data show CDR1 as GTSNPN and CDR2 as SVGIG (reference sequence). The junction had 7 bases not matched to a gene; V was cut back by 5 bases and J by 5 bases. The chain's CDR3 is CAWGGQFLDTQYF. CDR3 in DNA: TGTGCCTGGGGGGGACAGTTCTTAGATACGCAGTATTTT.

The rearrangement uses TRBV5-4 and TRBJ2-3; perhaps TRBD2 as D (6 bases). CDR3 length equals 16 residues. Trimming cost V 0 bases and J 1 base, with 12 bases left between them. The V gene's germline CDR1 is SGHNT and CDR2 YYREEE (reference sequence). For the CDR3, the DNA is TGTGCCAGCAGCTTGGACGGGGGAGTGGGCACAGATACGCAGTATTTT. Protein product: CASSLDGGVGTDTQYF. The variable domain in full, completed from reference TRBV5-4 and TRBJ2-3, reads ETGVTQSPTHLIKTRGQQVTLRCSSQSGHNTVSWYQQALGQGPQFIFQYYREEENGRGNFPPRFSGLQFPNYSSELNVNALELDDSALYLCASSLDGGVGTDTQYFGPGTRLTVL.

The genes are TRBV29-1 and TRBJ2-7, with TRBD1 matching 7 bases. Trimming cost V 6 bases and J 4 bases; bases outside gene matches: 15. CDR3 length: 15 residues. Germline CDR1 is SQVTM and CDR2 is ANQGSEA. The CDR3: CSVLDRQGHAYEQYF. The CDR3 DNA reads TGCAGCGTCCTGGACAGGCAGGGGCACGCATACGAGCAGTACTTC.

J is TRBJ2-5 and V is TRBV5-1, with D unresolved. This CDR3 spans 15 amino acids. CDR1 is SGHRS, CDR2 YFSETQ, per germline. Trimming removed 4 bases from V and 0 bases from J, with 13 bases in between. The CDR3 nucleotides are TGCGCCAGCAGCCCCGCCCAAGGGTACCAAGAGACCCAGTACTTC. It is translated as CASSPAQGYQETQYF.

The rearrangement joins TRBV15 to TRBJ1-1; 7 positions agree with TRBD1. This CDR3 contains 14 residues. Germline V gives CDR1 LNHNV, CDR2 YYDKDF (reference sequence). J was trimmed by 5 bases and V by 2 bases; bases with no gene match: 5. CDR3 in amino acids: CATSRLDRLTEAFF. CDR3 coding DNA: TGTGCCACCAGCAGACTGGACAGGTTGACTGAAGCTTTCTTT.

J is TRBJ2-1 and V is TRBV5-4, with D hard to call. V lost 0 bases to trimming and J lost 5 bases, with 12 bases between them. This CDR3 region has 15 residues. CDR1 is SGHNT, CDR2 YYREEE, per germline (reference sequence). CDR3 sequence reads: CASSLGLVGNNEQFF. CDR3 coding DNA: TGTGCCAGCAGCTTGGGCCTAGTTGGAAACAATGAGCAGTTCTTC. Full variable domain (missing parts from reference TRBV5-4 and TRBJ2-1): ETGVTQSPTHLIKTRGQQVTLRCSSQSGHNTVSWYQQALGQGPQFIFQYYREEENGRGNFPPRFSGLQFPNYSSELNVNALELDDSALYLCASSLGLVGNNEQFFGPGTRLTVL.

The sample holds one count of this clone. This rearrangement joins TRBV2 to TRBJ2-5; 7 bases agree with TRBD2. Germline trimming cut 9 bases from V and 3 bases from J; bases unmatched to any gene: 4. Germline loops: CDR1 SNHLY, CDR2 FYNNEI. The CDR3 consists of 12 residues. The CDR3 coding sequence is TGTGCCAGTAGTCTAGCGGAAGAGACCCAGTACTTC. Amino acid sequence: CASSLAEETQYF.

The V gene is TRBV27, the J gene TRBJ2-5, with 7 bases identical to TRBD2. Germline V gene lookup returns CDR1 MNHEY and CDR2 SMNVEV (reference sequence). This CDR3 has 15 amino acids. The V segment lost 10 bases and the J segment 5 bases; nucleotides outside the gene matches: 16. The CDR3 nucleotides are TGTGCCACCACGTCGGCTGAAGCGGGAAGGGAGACCCAGTACTTC. Protein: CATTSAEAGRETQYF.

This chain links TRBV5-4 with TRBJ2-5; TRBD2 is a possible D gene (6 bases). V lost 4 bases to trimming and J lost 0 bases, with 7 bases between them. This CDR3 is built from 13 residues. The germline gives CDR1 SGHNT, CDR2 YYREEE (reference sequence). CDR3: CASSGGYQETQYF. DNA of the CDR3: TGTGCCAGCAGCGGGGGGTACCAAGAGACCCAGTACTTC.

This clone has only one observation. The chain employs TRBV5-4 and TRBJ1-1; D gene uncertain. The ends were cut back, 1 base at V and 1 base at J, with 17 bases in the middle. Germline loops: CDR1 SGHNT, CDR2 YYREEE (reference sequence). The CDR3 is 17 amino acids. The DNA of the CDR3 is TGTGCCAGCAGCTTGTACTCGCTGTATGGGGAGAACACTGAAGCTTTCTTT. Translated: CASSLYSLYGENTEAFF.

This chain joins TRBV6-6 and TRBJ1-4; D is perhaps TRBD1 (5 bases). The germline CDR1 and CDR2 sequences are MNHNY and SVGAGI (reference sequence). CDR3 length equals 14 residues. The V and J ends lost 5 bases and 5 bases respectively, with 12 bases between them. In DNA, the CDR3 is TGTGCCAGCAGTCCAGGGTTTATGAATGAAAAACTGTTTTTT. Residues: CASSPGFMNEKLFF.

The rearrangement links TRBV6-1 to TRBJ1-2, with D possibly matching TRBD1 (6 bases). V lost 4 bases and J lost 4, with 13 bases in between. In germline, CDR1 is MNHNS, CDR2 SASEGT. This CDR3 comprises 14 residues. CDR3 DNA sequence: TGTGCCAGCAGTGGGAGGTCAGGGGTCTATGGCTACACCTTC. Protein: CASSGRSGVYGYTF.

This chain links TRBV15 with TRBJ2-3; D gene ambiguous. The CDR3 length is 14 residues. Germline CDR1 is LNHNV and CDR2 is YYDKDF (reference sequence). Between the trimmed V and J ends, which lost 10 bases and 0 bases, there was a span of 14 bases. The CDR3 loop is CASSLGSSTDTQYF. In nucleotides, the CDR3 is TGTGCCAGTTCACTTGGGTCTAGCACAGATACGCAGTATTTT.

The gene calls are TRBV18 and TRBJ2-1; D call uncertain. CDR3 size: 14 residues. Trimming left V 4 bases short and J 2 bases short, with 9 bases between. Per the germline V gene, CDR1 is KGHSH and CDR2 is LQKENI. CDR3 sequence: CASSLPPPYNEQFF. CDR3 sequence (DNA): TGTGCCAGCTCACTTCCCCCACCCTACAATGAGCAGTTCTTC.

V gene TRBV11-1 combines with J gene TRBJ1-4; tentative D call: TRBD1 (5 bases). Trimming stripped 5 bases from V and 8 bases from J, with 18 bases between. The CDR3 extends over 15 amino acids. Germline V gene lookup returns CDR1 SGHAT and CDR2 FQDESV (reference sequence). The CDR3: CASSPHGIRGEKLFF. Written as DNA, the CDR3 is TGTGCCAGCAGCCCCCACGGGATAAGGGGCGAAAAACTGTTTTTT.